In its sample, the clone carrying this TCR beta chain was seen a few times. TCRdb ran MiXCR on the RT-PCR reads and lists one entry per CDR3 protein. This repertoire shows about 34,000 distinct CDR3 sequences, roughly a third found once; its top ten account for over 60%. These data belong to a study of patients and donors after allogeneic stem cell transplantation. Trimming removed 1 base at V and 4 bases at J, with 17 bases between. The germline V gene has CDR1 SGDLS and CDR2 YYNGEE. This CDR3 spans 16 amino acids. V gene TRBV9 combines with J gene TRBJ1-1; TRBD1 might be the D (6 bases). The TCR comes from a human donor who was either an allogeneic HSCT recipient or a stem cell or donor lymphocyte infusion donor (not recorded which). It is not recorded whose cells these are; they may come from a transplant donor. Sequenced input: blood, either unsorted or a sorted T cell fraction (not recorded which). CDR3 sequence: CASSVMSAGETTEAFF. Written as DNA, the CDR3 is TGTGCCAGCAGCGTAATGTCGGCAGGGGAGACCACTGAAGCTTTCTTT.